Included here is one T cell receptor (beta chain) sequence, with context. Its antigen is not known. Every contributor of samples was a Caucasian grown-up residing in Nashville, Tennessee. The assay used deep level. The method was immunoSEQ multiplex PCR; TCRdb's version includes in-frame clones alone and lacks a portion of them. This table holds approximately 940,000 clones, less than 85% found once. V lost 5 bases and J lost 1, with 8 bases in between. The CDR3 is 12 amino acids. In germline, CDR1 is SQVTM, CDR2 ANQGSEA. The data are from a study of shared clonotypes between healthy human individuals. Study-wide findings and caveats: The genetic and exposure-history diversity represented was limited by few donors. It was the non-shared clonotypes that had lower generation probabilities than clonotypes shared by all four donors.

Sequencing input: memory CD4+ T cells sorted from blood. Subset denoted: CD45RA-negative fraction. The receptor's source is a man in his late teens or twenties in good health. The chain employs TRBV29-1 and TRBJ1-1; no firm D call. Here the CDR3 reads CSVKASNTEAFF. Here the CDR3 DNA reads TGCAGCGTTAAGGCCTCGAACACTGAAGCTTTCTTT.